The entry below describes one TCR beta chain. Its antigen is not known. V shed 5 bases, J shed 5 bases, and the junction held 13 bases outside the gene matches. The germline CDR1 and CDR2 sequences are LNHNV and YYDKDF (reference sequence). This CDR3 contains 16 residues. This entry is derived from a study of shared clonotypes between healthy human individuals. Every donor was a Caucasian adult from Nashville, Tennessee. As originally analysed: ImmunoSEQ supplied junction-only sequences lacking quality scores, so filtering was different. The data were produced by immunoSEQ multiplex PCR, yet TCRdb's version contains in-frame clones alone and is incomplete. V, J and clone size reflect that table, while D and trimming were determined from the DNA. The sample records roughly 2.2 million clones, approximately 95% being singletons. Study-level findings and limits: Among non-shared clonotypes, generation probabilities were lower than among those shared by all four donors. Few donors restricted represented genetic and exposure-history diversity.

The sample comprised naive CD4+ T cells from PBMCs. Documented subset: CD45RA+ positively selected. This TCR came from a man between 18 and 35 years old in good health. Some clones in this sample may be carry-over from other donors' samples. This chain uses TRBV15 with TRBJ2-3, with TRBD2 matching 7 bases. Here the CDR3 DNA reads TGTGCCACCAGCCCGGAAGGGCGGGAGTTGAGAGATACGCAGTATTTT. Its protein product is CATSPEGRELRDTQYF. Full variable domain (remainder filled in from reference TRBV15 and TRBJ2-3): DAMVIQNPRYQVTQFGKPVTLSCSQTLNHNVMYWYQQKSSQAPKLLFHYYDKDFNNEADTPDNFQSRRPNTSFCFLDIRSPGLGDTAMYLCATSPEGRELRDTQYFGPGTRLTVL.